This T cell receptor (beta chain) was sequenced during a study of blood T cell repertoires in COVID-19. As for the study in general: COVID-19 samples from acute and convalescent phases originated in the United States, Italy and Spain. In each case, the material was cDNA or gDNA derived from T cells, B-cell-depleted T cells, or PBMCs.

Generated by immunoSEQ multiplex PCR, the TCRdb table keeps only in-frame clones and is missing some. The sample has about 300,000 clones, roughly 89% seen once. Recovered Cohort 3 donors showed two negative PCRs, clearance, or symptom resolution. Germline V gene data show CDR1 as SGHDT and CDR2 as YYEEEE. Trimming removed 4 bases at V and 0 bases at J, with 11 bases between. The length of the CDR3 is 15 residues. The TCR comes from a man in his sixties who had recovered from COVID-19. The chain links TRBV5-6 to TRBJ1-3; D unclear. Material: PBMCs or T cells enriched from blood (not recorded which). In DNA form, the CDR3 reads TGTGCCAGCAGCGGAGGACTAAGCTCTGGAAACACCATATATTTT. This translates into CASSGGLSSGNTIYF.